This TCR beta chain was captured in a study of T-cell reconstitution after alpha-beta-depleted transplantation in children. Unique molecular identifiers were incorporated into the prepared TCRbeta library. TCRdb fed the PCR reads into MiXCR, producing one record per CDR3 protein. The sample shows roughly 670,000 distinct CDR3 sequences, approximately 14% of them seen only once. Study-wide findings and caveats: Recipient T cells and thymic progenitors that survived were the source of the high TCRbeta diversity seen at day 60 in some patients. Expanded graft clones, several hundred of them, were reportedly the source of alpha-beta T cells about two months after transplant. Once a year had passed after transplant, T-cell counts and diversity came mostly from newly produced T cells.

The CDR3 covers 13 residues. The J segment lost 6 bases and the V segment lost 7 bases, leaving 7 bases of the junction unmatched. Germline CDR1 reads SEHNR; CDR2 reads FQNEAQ (reference sequence). This clonotype has a handful of counts. Its target is unknown. Specimen: PBMCs, collected before TCRalphabeta/CD19-depleted stem cell transplant. The rearrangement uses TRBV7-9 and TRBJ2-5; TRBD1 matches 8 bases. The receptor comes from a girl aged 2 to 9 with congenital amegakaryocytic thrombocytopenia, due to receive a stem cell transplant. Here the CDR3 DNA reads TGTGCCAGCACCCGAGACAGGGGAAAGACCCAGTACTTC. Translated, it gives CASTRDRGKTQYF.